The next 29 T cell receptor beta chains were all read from a single sample in a study of shared clonotypes between healthy human individuals (TCRdb year 2020). The library came from the immunoSEQ multiplex PCR assay. TCRdb retrieved this table from immuneACCESS and kept in-frame rearrangements only. Not all clones are present; in checked studies, unresolved V genes account for under half, and no reason is known for the remainder. This sample lists some 2.1 million clones; about 94% were detected once. The ten top clones hold under 2% of the sample. CD8 naive samples were CD45RO-negative cells positively selected for CCR7, giving a CD45RA+CCR7+ population that excluded TemRA cells. What was sequenced was naive CD8+ T cells from PBMCs. The cell subset or site tag for this specimen amounts to: CD45RA+CCR7+. These receptors originate from a man younger than 30 in good health. Some clones in this sample may be carry-over from other donors' samples.

The genes are TRBV25-1 and TRBJ2-7, with D possibly matching TRBD1 (5 bases). Trimming removed 2 bases at V and 2 bases at J, with 13 bases between. This CDR3 contains 15 residues. From germline, CDR1 is MGHDK and CDR2 SYGVNS. In nucleotides, the CDR3 is TGTGCCAGCAGTGAAACCCGGACACCCACCTACGAGCAGTACTTC. It encodes CASSETRTPTYEQYF.

In the case of this clone: Other nucleotide sequences in the sample specify the same CDR3. This chain uses TRBV10-1 with TRBJ1-2; D unresolved. There are 13 residues in the CDR3. Trimming pared 0 bases from V and 2 bases from J, leaving 4 bases between. Germline-derived CDR1 and CDR2 are WNHNN and SYGVQD (reference sequence). In nucleotides, the CDR3 is TGCGCCAGCAGTGAGTCTAGGAACTATGGCTACACCTTC. Translated: CASSESRNYGYTF.

The J gene is TRBJ1-6, the V gene TRBV10-2; D perhaps matches TRBD1 (6 bases). The CDR3 consists of 14 residues. In germline, CDR1 is WSHSY, CDR2 SAAADI. V was pared by 10 bases and J by 10 bases, with 20 bases between. This CDR3 is CATLKGHQISPLHF. The CDR3 nucleotides are TGCGCCACCTTGAAGGGACACCAGATATCACCCCTCCACTTT.

Worth noting for this clone: Other DNA sequences from this sample encode an identical CDR3 as well. The chain has TRBV9 and TRBJ1-4, with a possible D match to TRBD1 (5 bases). Between the trimmed V and J ends, which lost 0 bases and 4 bases, there was a span of 7 bases. CDR1 is SGDLS, CDR2 YYNGEE, per germline. There are 14 residues in the CDR3. The DNA of the CDR3 is TGTGCCAGCAGCGTAGGGGGCGGTAATGAAAAACTGTTTTTT. Amino acids: CASSVGGGNEKLFF.

The chain joins TRBV27 to TRBJ1-1; unclear D gene. Trimming shortened V by 2 bases and J by 4 bases, and 14 bases separated the two germline ends. The CDR3 is 15 residues long. Germline V lookup: CDR1 MNHEY, CDR2 SMNVEV (reference sequence). The CDR3 coding sequence is TGTGCCAGCAGTTTAAGCCTGGGGTCCGGCACTGAAGCTTTCTTT. Its translation is CASSLSLGSGTEAFF.

With regard to this clone: Distinct nucleotide sequences in the sample also encode this CDR3. The rearrangement uses TRBV19 and TRBJ2-1, with D uncertain. V gave up 1 base and J gave up 0 bases, with 7 bases separating them. This CDR3 has 15 residues. Looked up from germline, CDR1 is LNHDA and CDR2 is SQIVND (reference sequence). CDR3 DNA: TGTGCCAGTAGTATAGTACAGAGCTCCTACAATGAGCAGTTCTTC. Amino acid sequence: CASSIVQSSYNEQFF.

The genes are TRBV9 and TRBJ2-5; 8 nucleotides agree with TRBD2. V lost 0 bases to trimming and J lost 5 bases; unmatched junction nucleotides: 6. Germline CDR1 SGDLS, CDR2 YYNGEE. The CDR3 is 15 amino acids. As DNA, the CDR3 is TGTGCCAGCAGCGTAGACGGCGGGAGGCAGGAGACCCAGTACTTC. Its translation: CASSVDGGRQETQYF.

The rearrangement joins TRBV12-5 to TRBJ2-1; 8 nucleotides agree with TRBD2. Germline trimming cut 4 bases from V and 6 bases from J; bases unmatched to any gene: 8. The CDR3 has 15 amino acids. The V gene's germline CDR1 is LGHNT and CDR2 FRNRAP. CDR3 amino acids: CASGYLAGTLNEQFF. The CDR3 DNA follows: TGTGCTAGTGGTTACCTAGCGGGTACTCTCAATGAGCAGTTCTTC.

The chain is built from TRBV27 and TRBJ1-4; D is unresolved. Trimming shortened V by 6 bases and J by 6 bases, and 17 bases separated the two germline ends. In germline, CDR1 is MNHEY, CDR2 SMNVEV (reference sequence). This CDR3 spans 15 amino acids. The CDR3 DNA follows: TGTGCCAGCAGCCGAATGGGAGGGTGGGATGAAAAACTGTTTTTT. Translating gives CASSRMGGWDEKLFF.

The rearrangement uses TRBV18 and TRBJ2-7; D gene ambiguous. CDR3 length: 14 amino acids. Trimming removed 2 bases at V and 1 base at J, with 9 bases between. Germline V gene data show CDR1 as KGHSH and CDR2 as LQKENI. The CDR3 reads CASSPSPVSYEQYF. CDR3 nucleotides: TGTGCCAGCTCACCATCGCCGGTATCCTACGAGCAGTACTTC.

Only one count was recorded for this clone. The chain employs TRBV27 and TRBJ2-7; 14 nucleotides agree with TRBD2. V shed 5 bases, J shed 3 bases, and the junction held 9 bases outside the gene matches. The CDR3 extends over 17 amino acids. Per germline, CDR1 MNHEY and CDR2 SMNVEV (reference sequence). The chain's CDR3 is CASSLFGTSGSIYEQYF. The CDR3 DNA follows: TGTGCCAGCAGTCTCTTCGGGACTAGCGGGAGTATCTACGAGCAGTACTTC.

Written as DNA, the CDR3 is TGCAGCGTTGACCAGTTCGTAGAGGACATCCAAGAGACCCAGTACTTC. This sequence encodes CSVDQFVEDIQETQYF. The chain combines TRBV29-1 with TRBJ2-5, with D perhaps TRBD1 (5 bases). Germline V gene lookup returns CDR1 SQVTM and CDR2 ANQGSEA. The length of the CDR3 is 16 residues. The V gene lost 3 bases and the J gene lost 1 base, with 18 bases spanning the gap. Complete variable domain (other parts from reference TRBV29-1 and TRBJ2-5): SAVISQKPSRDICQRGTSLTIQCQVDSQVTMMFWYRQQPGQSLTLIATANQGSEATYESGFVIDKFPISRPNLTFSTLTVSNMSPEDSSIYLCSVDQFVEDIQETQYFGPGTRLLVL.

This chain joins TRBV27 and TRBJ1-1; D unresolved. The length of the CDR3 is 16 residues. From germline, CDR1 is MNHEY and CDR2 SMNVEV (reference sequence). The V end was cut by 2 bases, the J end by 2 bases, with 15 bases between. The DNA of the CDR3 is TGTGCCAGCAGTTTAACCTCCCGTGGAAGTAACACTGAAGCTTTCTTT. It codes for CASSLTSRGSNTEAFF.

The rearrangement uses TRBV7-9 and TRBJ1-2; 7 positions match TRBD1. V lost 6 bases and J lost 3; bases outside the gene matches: 7. This CDR3 has 14 residues. CDR1 SEHNR and CDR2 FQNEAQ come from the germline V gene (reference sequence). CDR3 bases: TGTGCCAGCAGTTCTACAGGGGCTCACTATGGCTACACCTTC. It is translated as CASSSTGAHYGYTF.

This clone was observed a single time. The chain recombines TRBV7-8 with TRBJ2-1; D not certain. Germline V gives CDR1 SGHVS, CDR2 FQNEAQ. V lost 5 bases and J lost 2, with 13 bases in between. The CDR3 has 15 amino acids. CDR3 coding DNA: TGTGCCAGCAGCCCCTTTGGGTTACCCTACAATGAGCAGTTCTTC. As protein: CASSPFGLPYNEQFF. The full variable domain, its missing parts supplied by reference TRBV7-8 and TRBJ2-1, is GAGVSQSPRYKVAKRGQDVALRCDPISGHVSLFWYQQALGQGPEFLTYFQNEAQLDKSGLPSDRFFAERPEGSVSTLKIQRTQQEDSAVYLCASSPFGLPYNEQFFGPGTRLTVL.

The chain links TRBV4-1 to TRBJ2-7, with D possibly being TRBD2 (6 bases). In germline, CDR1 is MGHRA, CDR2 YSYEKL. The CDR3 is made up of 17 amino acids. Trimming shortened V by 0 bases and J by 3 bases, and 18 bases separated the two germline ends. The CDR3 reads CASSQEVPGTVIYEQYF. The CDR3 nucleotides are TGCGCCAGCAGCCAAGAGGTACCCGGGACTGTGATCTACGAGCAGTACTTC.

This chain links TRBV28 with TRBJ1-5; weak D call: TRBD1 (5 bases). The CDR3 length is 15 residues. CDR1 is MDHEN and CDR2 is SYDVKM in the germline V gene. V gave up 5 bases and J gave up 5 bases, with 16 bases separating them. CDR3 region: CASSVAAWGDQPQHF. CDR3 nucleotide sequence: TGTGCCAGCAGTGTGGCAGCGTGGGGGGATCAGCCCCAGCATTTT.

This clone was counted between two and nine times. V and J are TRBV2 and TRBJ2-3; TRBD1 is a possible D gene (6 bases). V was pared by 4 bases and J by 2 bases, with 13 bases between. This CDR3 has 15 amino acids. Germline values: CDR1 SNHLY, CDR2 FYNNEI. CDR3 loop: CASSVGDTITDTQYF. The CDR3 DNA reads as TGTGCCAGCAGTGTTGGGGACACCATCACAGATACGCAGTATTTT.

The chain joins TRBV6-6 to TRBJ1-2, with 10 bases identical to TRBD1. Germline loops: CDR1 MNHNY, CDR2 SVGAGI (reference sequence). Unmatched junction bases numbered 5, after V lost 6 bases and J lost 4 bases. The CDR3 is 14 amino acids. CDR3: CASSPTGGFYGYTF. The CDR3, as DNA: TGTGCCAGCAGCCCGACAGGGGGCTTCTATGGCTACACCTTC.

The chain is built from TRBV11-2 and TRBJ1-1, with a weak D call TRBD1 (5 bases). Looked up from germline, CDR1 is SGHAT and CDR2 is FQNNGV. This CDR3 spans 17 amino acids. The germline V and J ends were trimmed by 6 bases and 2 bases, with 22 bases remaining between them. CDR3 loop: CASSPGARRPINTEAFF. The CDR3 nucleotides read TGTGCCAGCAGTCCCGGGGCCAGACGACCGATAAACACTGAAGCTTTCTTT.

The genes are TRBV7-9 and TRBJ2-7; D is unresolved. Germline CDR1 is SEHNR and CDR2 is FQNEAQ (reference sequence). This CDR3 contains 13 residues. Deletions cut 5 bases from V and 2 bases from J, with 10 bases between. The CDR3 sequence: CASSQSTAYEQYF. For the CDR3, the DNA is TGTGCCAGCAGCCAATCGACCGCCTACGAGCAGTACTTC.

The J gene is TRBJ2-1, the V gene TRBV29-1; 14 nucleotides match TRBD2. The length of the CDR3 is 15 residues. Germline-derived CDR1 and CDR2 are SQVTM and ANQGSEA. With V trimmed by 1 base and J by 8 bases, 4 bases remained unmatched. Here the CDR3 DNA reads TGCAGCGTTGAAGGAGGGACTAGCGGGAGATATGAGCAGTTCTTC. This translates into CSVEGGTSGRYEQFF.

The rearrangement links TRBV11-2 to TRBJ1-3; no clear D gene. Germline lookup yields CDR1 SGHAT and CDR2 FQNNGV. The CDR3 length is 14 residues. Deletions cut 1 base from V and 0 bases from J, with 4 bases between. This CDR3 reads CASSLAASGNTIYF. The DNA of the CDR3 is TGTGCCAGCAGCTTAGCCGCCTCTGGAAACACCATATATTTT.

This clone appeared a single time. The genes are TRBV5-4 and TRBJ2-1; D gene ambiguous. V lost 4 bases and J lost 4, with 9 bases in between. The CDR3 consists of 13 residues. Germline V gene data show CDR1 as SGHNT and CDR2 as YYREEE (reference sequence). CDR3 sequence: CASSNENYNEQFF. CDR3 nucleotide sequence: TGTGCCAGCAGCAACGAGAATTACAATGAGCAGTTCTTC.

The CDR3 loop reads CASSLALQGHNTGELFF. The CDR3 nucleotides read TGTGCCAGCAGCTTGGCCTTACAGGGTCATAACACCGGGGAGCTGTTTTTT. The chain carries TRBV5-8 and TRBJ2-2; D is possibly TRBD1 (6 bases). The CDR3 contains 17 residues. Trimming stripped 0 bases from V and 2 bases from J, with 14 bases between. Germline V gene lookup returns CDR1 SGHTS and CDR2 YDEGEE.

The chain couples TRBV29-1 to TRBJ2-6, with D perhaps TRBD1 or TRBD2 (6 bases each). V was clipped by 5 bases and J by 0 bases, with 11 bases between them. Germline loops: CDR1 SQVTM, CDR2 ANQGSEA. There are 15 residues in the CDR3. CDR3 sequence reads: CSVQGGTSGANVLTF. CDR3 DNA: TGCAGCGTTCAAGGGGGGACCTCTGGGGCCAACGTCCTGACTTTC.

For the CDR3, the DNA is TGTGCCAGCAGCTTAGCTCGGCGGGGGCTGGAGACCCAGTACTTC. This gives the protein CASSLARRGLETQYF. The rearrangement uses TRBV7-8 and TRBJ2-5; perhaps TRBD2 as D (7 bases). Germline-derived CDR1 and CDR2 are SGHVS and FQNEAQ. V lost 0 bases and J 5 bases, leaving 13 bases between the germline ends. The CDR3 is 15 residues long.

The rearrangement links TRBV19 to TRBJ2-1; 7 bases are shared with TRBD2. This CDR3 comprises 17 residues. Looked up from germline, CDR1 is LNHDA and CDR2 is SQIVND (reference sequence). Trimming removed 5 bases from V and 4 bases from J; junction bases left unmatched: 14. The CDR3 DNA follows: TGTGCCAGTAGTGTCCCTCCCCTAGCGGAGATTTACAATGAGCAGTTCTTC. This encodes CASSVPPLAEIYNEQFF.

The gene calls are TRBV29-1 and TRBJ2-1; 9 bases agree with TRBD2. The CDR3 loop spans 14 amino acids. V gave up 1 base and J gave up 5 bases; unmatched junction bases: 3. Looked up from germline, CDR1 is SQVTM and CDR2 is ANQGSEA. The CDR3 loop is CSVEGLAGHNEQFF. For the CDR3, the DNA is TGCAGCGTTGAAGGTCTAGCGGGACACAATGAGCAGTTCTTC.